This T cell receptor (beta chain) was captured in a study of PD-L1 blockade in urothelial cancer. The CDR3 loop spans 14 amino acids. CDR1 is WNHNN and CDR2 is SYGVQD in the germline V gene (reference sequence). V lost 3 bases and J lost 4, with 9 bases in between. Here immunoSEQ multiplex PCR was the method, and the copy in TCRdb shows in-frame clones only, minus some. The data show approximately 86,000 clones, 70% to 90% seen once. Time point described: pretreatment peripheral blood. The V and J genes are TRBV10-1 and TRBJ2-2, with a tentative D call TRBD2 (6 bases). The sequencing used PBMCs, collected around atezolizumab (anti-PD-L1) treatment. This receptor was identified in a man aged 40-49 years with urothelial cancer. The CDR3 here is CASSEVGGTGELFF. CDR3 in DNA: TGCGCCAGCAGTGAAGTCGGGGGCACCGGGGAGCTGTTTTTT.